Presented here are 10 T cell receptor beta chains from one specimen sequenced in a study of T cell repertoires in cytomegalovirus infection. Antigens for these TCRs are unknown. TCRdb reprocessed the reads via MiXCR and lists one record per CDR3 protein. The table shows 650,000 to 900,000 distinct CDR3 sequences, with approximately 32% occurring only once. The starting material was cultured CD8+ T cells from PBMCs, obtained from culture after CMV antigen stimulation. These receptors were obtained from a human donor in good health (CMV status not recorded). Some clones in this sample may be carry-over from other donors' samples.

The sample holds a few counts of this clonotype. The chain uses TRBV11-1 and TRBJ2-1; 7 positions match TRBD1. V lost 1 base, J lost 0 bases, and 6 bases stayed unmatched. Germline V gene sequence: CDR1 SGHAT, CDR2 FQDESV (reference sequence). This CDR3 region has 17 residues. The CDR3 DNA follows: TGTGCCAGCAGCTTAGGGGTAGGGGGCTACTCCTACAATGAGCAGTTCTTC. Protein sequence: CASSLGVGGYSYNEQFF.

CDR3 loop: CAISEVVGTVNTEAFF. The DNA for the CDR3 is TGTGCCATCAGTGAGGTTGTCGGGACAGTGAACACTGAAGCTTTCTTT. The gene calls are TRBV10-3 and TRBJ1-1, with 7 bases lining up with TRBD1. J was trimmed by 0 bases and V by 2 bases; bases with no gene match: 6. The CDR3 loop spans 16 amino acids. CDR1 and CDR2 (germline): ENHRY, SYGVKD.

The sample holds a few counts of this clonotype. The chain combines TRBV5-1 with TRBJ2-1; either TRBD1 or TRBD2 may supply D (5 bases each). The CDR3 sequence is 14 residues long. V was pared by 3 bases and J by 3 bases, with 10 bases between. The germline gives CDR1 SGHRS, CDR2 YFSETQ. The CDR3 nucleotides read TGCGCCAGCAGCTCGAGGGGTATCTACAATGAGCAGTTCTTC. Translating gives CASSSRGIYNEQFF.

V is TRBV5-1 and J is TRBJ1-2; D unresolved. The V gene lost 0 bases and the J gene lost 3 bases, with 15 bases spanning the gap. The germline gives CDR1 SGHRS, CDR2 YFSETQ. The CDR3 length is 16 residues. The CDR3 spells CASSLEGRQADYGYTF. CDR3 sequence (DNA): TGCGCCAGCAGCTTGGAGGGCAGGCAAGCCGACTATGGCTACACCTTC.

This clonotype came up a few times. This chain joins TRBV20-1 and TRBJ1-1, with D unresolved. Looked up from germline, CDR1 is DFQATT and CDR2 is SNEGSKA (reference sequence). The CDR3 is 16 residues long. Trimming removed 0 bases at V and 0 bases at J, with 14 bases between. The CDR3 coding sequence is TGCAGTGCTAGAGACAACTTCCACCACCTGAACACTGAAGCTTTCTTT. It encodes CSARDNFHHLNTEAFF.

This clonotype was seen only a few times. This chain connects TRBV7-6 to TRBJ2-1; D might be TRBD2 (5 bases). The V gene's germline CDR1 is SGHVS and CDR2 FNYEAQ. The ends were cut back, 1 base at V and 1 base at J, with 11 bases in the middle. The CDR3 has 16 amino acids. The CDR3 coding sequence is TGTGCCAGCAGCTTAGTAGGATGGAGGTCCTACAATGAGCAGTTCTTC. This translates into CASSLVGWRSYNEQFF.

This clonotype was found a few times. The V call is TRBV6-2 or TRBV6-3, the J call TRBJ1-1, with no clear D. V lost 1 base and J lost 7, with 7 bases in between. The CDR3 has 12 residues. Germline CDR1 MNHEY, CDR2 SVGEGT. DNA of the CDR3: TGTGCCAGCAGTTACTTTCCCGGTGAAGCTTTCTTT. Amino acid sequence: CASSYFPGEAFF.

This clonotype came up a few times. This chain's CDR3 is CASSINLGYEQYV. In DNA form, the CDR3 reads TGTGCCAGTAGTATCAACCTGGGCTACGAGCAGTACGTC. The chain combines TRBV19 with TRBJ2-7; D not certain. CDR3 length: 13 amino acids. Trimming shortened V by 3 bases and J by 3 bases, and 9 bases separated the two germline ends. Per the germline V gene, CDR1 is LNHDA and CDR2 is SQIVND (reference sequence).

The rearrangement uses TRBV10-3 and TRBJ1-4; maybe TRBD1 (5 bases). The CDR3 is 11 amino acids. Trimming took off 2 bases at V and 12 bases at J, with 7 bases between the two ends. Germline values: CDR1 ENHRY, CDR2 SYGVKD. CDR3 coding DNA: TGTGCCATCAGTGAGGGGGGAGAACTGTTTTTT. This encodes CAISEGGELFF.

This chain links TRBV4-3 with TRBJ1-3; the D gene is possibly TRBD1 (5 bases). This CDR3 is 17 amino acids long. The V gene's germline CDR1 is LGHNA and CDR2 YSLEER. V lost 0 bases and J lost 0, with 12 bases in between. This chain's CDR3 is CASSQDLGEGSGNTIYF. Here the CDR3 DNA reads TGCGCCAGCAGCCAAGATTTGGGGGAGGGCTCTGGAAACACCATATATTTT.